The following is a T cell receptor (beta chain) sequence with its context. No antigen is known for it. The method was immunoSEQ multiplex PCR; TCRdb's version includes in-frame clones alone and lacks a portion of them. The repertoire consists of about 110,000 clones, with around 93% occurring once and the leading ten covering approximately 0.69%. These data are taken from a study of OX40 agonist ivuxolimab in advanced cancers. On the study more broadly: Earlier anti-PD-1, anti-PD-L1 or anti-CTLA-4 therapy was permitted; over 35% had received some. Study-level points and caveats: Partial responders at 0.1-3.0 mg/kg showed near-lowest clonal expansion. The study observed clonal expansion of CD4+ and CD8+ blood T cells by week 6 at 0.1 to 3.0 mg/kg. Certain nonresponding patients likewise had low normalized T-cell clonal expansion.

The CDR3 has 14 amino acids. Trimming removed 0 bases at V and 4 bases at J, with 10 bases between. CDR1 GTSNPN and CDR2 SVGIG come from the germline V gene (reference sequence). This rearrangement joins TRBV30 to TRBJ1-5; D remains ambiguous. This TCR came from an adult with an advanced solid tumor such as melanoma, head and neck, liver or kidney cancer. The sample here was CD4+ or CD8+ T cells sorted from blood, taken in a trial of the OX40 agonist ivuxolimab. The CDR3 DNA sequence: TGTGCCTGGAGTGTAGGGATGATGAATCAGCCCCAGCATTTT. It specifies CAWSVGMMNQPQHF. The full variable domain, completed using reference TRBV30 and TRBJ1-5, is SQTIHQWPATLVQPVGSPLSLECTVEGTSNPNLYWYRQAAGRGLQLLFYSVGIGQISSEVPQNLSASRPQDRQFILSSKKLLLSDSGFYLCAWSVGMMNQPQHFGDGTRLSIL.